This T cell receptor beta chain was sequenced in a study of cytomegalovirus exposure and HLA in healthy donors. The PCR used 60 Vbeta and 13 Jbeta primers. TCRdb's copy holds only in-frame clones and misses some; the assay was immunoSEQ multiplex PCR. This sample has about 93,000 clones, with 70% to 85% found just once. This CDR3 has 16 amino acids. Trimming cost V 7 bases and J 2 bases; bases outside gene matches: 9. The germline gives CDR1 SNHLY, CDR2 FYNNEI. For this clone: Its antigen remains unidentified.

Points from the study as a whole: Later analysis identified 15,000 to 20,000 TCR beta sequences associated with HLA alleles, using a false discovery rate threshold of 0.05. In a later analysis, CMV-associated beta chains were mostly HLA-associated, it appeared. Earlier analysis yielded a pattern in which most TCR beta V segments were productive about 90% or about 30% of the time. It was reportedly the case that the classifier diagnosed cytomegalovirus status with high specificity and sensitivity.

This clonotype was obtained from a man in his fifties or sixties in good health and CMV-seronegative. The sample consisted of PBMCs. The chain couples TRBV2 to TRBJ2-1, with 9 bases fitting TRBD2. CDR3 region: CASKGRLAGTYNEQFF. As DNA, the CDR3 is TGTGCCAGCAAGGGTCGTCTAGCGGGAACCTACAATGAGCAGTTCTTC.